This is a list of T cell receptor beta chains from one sample in a study of cytomegalovirus exposure and HLA in healthy donors. Assay used: immunoSEQ multiplex PCR; TCRdb lists only in-frame clones, some missing. The table lists fewer than 200,000 clones, more than 85% of them singletons. The sample comprised PBMCs. These TCRs come from a girl under three years old in good health and CMV-seronegative. The CDR3 runs from the conserved cysteine through the conserved F or W. The D gene is left open where the match is weak. Part of the rows lack a size; the others show once, few, many or a class for expanded clones.

V gene: TRBV13
clone size: -
J gene: TRBJ1-1
D gene: -
CDR3 protein: CASSLRGGTEAFF
CDR3 DNA: TGTGCCAGCAGCTTGCGCGGTGGCACTGAAGCTTTCTTT

V gene: TRBV19
clone size: -
J gene: TRBJ2-1
D gene: TRBD1
CDR3 protein: CASATRDRADEQFF
CDR3 DNA: TGTGCCAGCGCCACCCGGGACAGGGCTGATGAGCAGTTCTTC

V gene: TRBV15
clone size: -
J gene: TRBJ2-3
D gene: TRBD2
CDR3 protein: CATSPPAGLAEYF
CDR3 DNA: TGTGCCACCAGCCCGCCCGCGGGACTAGCTGAGTATTTT

V gene: TRBV7-9
clone size: few
J gene: TRBJ2-2
D gene: -
CDR3 protein: CASSPPSRTNTGELFF
CDR3 DNA: TGTGCCAGCAGCCCACCTTCTAGAACGAACACCGGGGAGCTGTTTTTT

V gene: TRBV5-1
clone size: -
J gene: TRBJ2-5
D gene: TRBD2
CDR3 protein: CASSLGLAGAQETQYF
CDR3 DNA: TGCGCCAGCAGCTTGGGACTAGCGGGAGCCCAAGAGACCCAGTACTTC

V gene: TRBV13
clone size: -
J gene: TRBJ1-4
D gene: TRBD1
CDR3 protein: CASSLAQGARRGEKLFF
CDR3 DNA: TGTGCCAGCAGCTTAGCCCAGGGGGCGCGGAGGGGCGAAAAACTGTTTTTT

V gene: TRBV30
clone size: -
J gene: TRBJ2-3
D gene: -
CDR3 protein: CAWTKDTQYF
CDR3 DNA: TGTGCCTGGACTAAAGATACGCAGTATTTT

V gene: TRBV6-6
clone size: -
J gene: TRBJ2-5
D gene: -
CDR3 protein: CASSSAQEPETQYF
CDR3 DNA: TGTGCCAGCAGTTCGGCACAGGAACCAGAGACCCAGTACTTC

V gene: TRBV18
clone size: -
J gene: TRBJ2-7
D gene: TRBD2
CDR3 protein: CASSQRGSYEQYF
CDR3 DNA: TGTGCCAGCTCACAGCGGGGCTCCTACGAGCAGTACTTC

V gene: TRBV9
clone size: few
J gene: TRBJ1-4
D gene: TRBD1
CDR3 protein: CASSPHRDRRPNEKLFF
CDR3 DNA: TGTGCCAGCAGCCCCCACCGGGACAGGAGACCTAATGAAAAACTGTTTTTT

V gene: TRBV7-9
clone size: -
J gene: TRBJ2-7
D gene: TRBD2
CDR3 protein: CASRPLADLTYEQYF
CDR3 DNA: TGTGCCAGCAGGCCCCTAGCGGACCTGACCTACGAGCAGTACTTC

V gene: TRBV4-1
clone size: few
J gene: TRBJ1-2
D gene: TRBD1
CDR3 protein: CASSHGQGWGYTF
CDR3 DNA: TGCGCCAGCAGCCACGGACAGGGGTGGGGCTACACCTTC

V gene: TRBV19
clone size: few
J gene: TRBJ1-2
D gene: -
CDR3 protein: CASNWLGAGSGGYTF
CDR3 DNA: TGTGCCTCTAACTGGCTGGGAGCTGGATCGGGGGGCTACACCTTC

V gene: TRBV4-2
clone size: once
J gene: TRBJ1-5
D gene: -
CDR3 protein: CASSQAPKDSSNQPQHF
CDR3 DNA: TGTGCCAGCAGCCAAGCCCCGAAGGACAGTAGCAATCAGCCCCAGCATTTT

V gene: TRBV30
clone size: -
J gene: TRBJ2-3
D gene: TRBD2
CDR3 protein: CAWSGGDTDTQYF
CDR3 DNA: TGTGCCTGGAGCGGGGGGGATACAGATACGCAGTATTTT

V gene: TRBV6-5
clone size: -
J gene: TRBJ2-7
D gene: TRBD2
CDR3 protein: CASSYSSAGVYEQYF
CDR3 DNA: TGTGCCAGCAGCTACTCCTCGGCGGGAGTCTACGAGCAGTACTTC

V gene: TRBV6-1
clone size: -
J gene: TRBJ1-2
D gene: -
CDR3 protein: CASSGEAISYTF
CDR3 DNA: TGTGCCAGCAGTGGAGAAGCTATCAGCTACACCTTC

V gene: TRBV4-1
clone size: -
J gene: TRBJ2-7
D gene: -
CDR3 protein: CASSQDLRQYEQYF
CDR3 DNA: TGCGCCAGCAGCCAAGATTTGAGGCAATACGAGCAGTACTTC

V gene: TRBV11-2
clone size: -
J gene: TRBJ1-1
D gene: TRBD1
CDR3 protein: CASSRQGGMNTEAFF
CDR3 DNA: TGTGCCAGCAGCCGACAGGGGGGGATGAACACTGAAGCTTTCTTT

V gene: TRBV29-1
clone size: -
J gene: TRBJ2-5
D gene: TRBD2
CDR3 protein: CSVASGRQETQYF
CDR3 DNA: TGCAGCGTTGCTAGCGGGAGACAAGAGACCCAGTACTTC

V gene: TRBV5-6
clone size: -
J gene: TRBJ2-5
D gene: -
CDR3 protein: CASSLRGGPRETQYF
CDR3 DNA: TGTGCCAGCAGCTTGCGCGGGGGCCCTCGGGAGACCCAGTACTTC

V gene: TRBV7-8
clone size: -
J gene: TRBJ1-6
D gene: -
CDR3 protein: CASSLGWGGSYNSPLHF
CDR3 DNA: TGTGCCAGCAGCTTAGGTTGGGGGGGCTCCTATAATTCACCCCTCCACTTT

V gene: TRBV7-7
clone size: -
J gene: TRBJ2-3
D gene: -
CDR3 protein: CASSQTRGGTDTQYF
CDR3 DNA: TGTGCCAGCAGCCAGACTAGGGGAGGCACAGATACGCAGTATTTT

V gene: TRBV18
clone size: -
J gene: TRBJ1-1
D gene: -
CDR3 protein: CASSPQPHGNTEAFF
CDR3 DNA: TGTGCCAGCTCCCCACAACCACATGGGAACACTGAAGCTTTCTTT

V gene: TRBV7-9
clone size: -
J gene: TRBJ1-1
D gene: TRBD1
CDR3 protein: CASSLTTGQGNTEAFF
CDR3 DNA: TGTGCCAGCAGCTTAACCACCGGACAGGGGAACACTGAAGCTTTCTTT

V gene: TRBV7-9
clone size: -
J gene: TRBJ2-1
D gene: TRBD2
CDR3 protein: CASSDWREGPFF
CDR3 DNA: TGTGCCAGCAGCGATTGGCGGGAGGGCCCCTTCTTC

V gene: TRBV6-4
clone size: -
J gene: TRBJ1-1
D gene: -
CDR3 protein: CASRNSPGTEAFF
CDR3 DNA: TGTGCCAGCAGAAACTCCCCGGGGACTGAAGCTTTCTTT